These 2 T cell receptor beta chains were all obtained from the same sample, sequenced in a study of blood T cell repertoires in COVID-19 (dated by TCRdb to about 2020). Libraries were built with the immunoSEQ multiplex PCR assay. Entries here come from immuneACCESS through TCRdb and include only in-frame sequences with V and J called. Some clones fail to appear in such tables; in the studies checked, an unresolved V gene covers under half of the shortfall, and the cause of the remainder is unknown. This sample lists approximately 170,000 clones; 90% were detected once. The ten largest clones add up to around 17% of the sample. Sequenced sample: peripheral blood. All receptors derive from a man in his sixties with active or convalescent COVID-19.

V and J are TRBV6-5 and TRBJ1-1; D might be TRBD1 (6 bases). Germline-derived CDR1 and CDR2 are MNHEY and SVGAGI. CDR3 length equals 15 residues. Trimming took off 7 bases at V and 1 base at J, with 16 bases between the two ends. The DNA for the CDR3 is TGTGCCAGCAAATATTCCATACAGGGGAACACTGAAGCTTTCTTT. Amino acid sequence: CASKYSIQGNTEAFF.

This rearrangement joins TRBV18 to TRBJ1-2, with D maybe TRBD1 (6 bases). The length of the CDR3 is 15 residues. The V end was cut by 2 bases, the J end by 1 base, with 11 bases between. Germline values: CDR1 KGHSH, CDR2 LQKENI. The CDR3 DNA sequence: TGTGCCAGCTCACCAGCCGGGACACATAACTATGGCTACACCTTC. It yields the protein CASSPAGTHNYGYTF.